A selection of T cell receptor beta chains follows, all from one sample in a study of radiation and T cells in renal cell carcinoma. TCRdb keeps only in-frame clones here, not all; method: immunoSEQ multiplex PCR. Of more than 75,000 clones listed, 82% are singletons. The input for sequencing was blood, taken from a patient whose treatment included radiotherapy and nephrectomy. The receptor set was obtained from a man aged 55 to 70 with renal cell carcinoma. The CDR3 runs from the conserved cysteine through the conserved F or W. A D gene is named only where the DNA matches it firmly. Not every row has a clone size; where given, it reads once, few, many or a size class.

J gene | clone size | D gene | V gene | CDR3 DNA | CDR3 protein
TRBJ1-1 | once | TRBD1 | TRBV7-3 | TGTGCCAGCAGCTCTCCCCTCGAAGTCGACAGGGCGAACACTGAAGCTTTCTTT | CASSSPLEVDRANTEAFF
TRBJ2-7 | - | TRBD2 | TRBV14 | TGTGCCAGCAGCCAAGGACTAGCTCCCGAGCAGTACTTC | CASSQGLAPEQYF
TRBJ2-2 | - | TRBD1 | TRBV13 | TGTGCCAGCAGCTCGACGGCGGACAGGGTAATCGGGGAGCTGTTTTTT | CASSSTADRVIGELFF
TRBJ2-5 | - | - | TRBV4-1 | TGCGCCAGCAGCCAAGATCCGTCTTTGGCACAGGTACAAGAGACCCAGTACTTC | CASSQDPSLAQVQETQYF
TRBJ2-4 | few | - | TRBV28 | TGTGCCAGCAGTCTCCGGCGGGGCAAAAACATTCAGTACTTC | CASSLRRGKNIQYF
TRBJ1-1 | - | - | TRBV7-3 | TGTGCCAGCAGCTCCCAGGGGAACACTGAAGCTTTCTTT | CASSSQGNTEAFF
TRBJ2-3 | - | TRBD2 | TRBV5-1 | TGCGCCAGCAGCTCGGGGACTAGCGGGAGAGGAACAGATACGCAGTATTTT | CASSSGTSGRGTDTQYF
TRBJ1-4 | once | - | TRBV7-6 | TGTGCCAGCAGCCCGTTATGGGTGACTAATGAAAAACTGTTTTTT | CASSPLWVTNEKLFF
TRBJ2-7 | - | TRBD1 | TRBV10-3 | TGTGCCATCAGTGAGTCGAGCCCGGGACAGGTATCCTACGAGCAGTACTTC | CAISESSPGQVSYEQYF
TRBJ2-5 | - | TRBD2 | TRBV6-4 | TGTGCCAGCAGTGACTACACTAGCGGGAGGGCCACAGAGACCCAGTACTTC | CASSDYTSGRATETQYF
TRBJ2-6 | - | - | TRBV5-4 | TGTGCCAGCAGCCCTACGATCGGGGCCAACGTCCTGACTTTC | CASSPTIGANVLTF
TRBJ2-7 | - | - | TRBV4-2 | TGTGCCAGCACAGGGTCTAGGGGCGTTGGGTACGAGCAGTACTTC | CASTGSRGVGYEQYF
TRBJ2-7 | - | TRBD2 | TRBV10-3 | TGTGCCATCAGTGGACCCCACACTGGCGGGAGATCCGAGCAGTACTTC | CAISGPHTGGRSEQYF
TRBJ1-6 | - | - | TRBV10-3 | TGTGCCATCAGTGGAACCGGGGGGGATTCACCCCTCCACTTT | CAISGTGGDSPLHF
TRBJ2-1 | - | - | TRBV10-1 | TGCGCCAGCAGTGAGAGCGTTAACTCCTACAATGAGCAGTTCTTC | CASSESVNSYNEQFF
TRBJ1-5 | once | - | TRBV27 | TGTGCCAGCAGCCTGTCTCGGGGCCATCAGCCCCAGCATTTT | CASSLSRGHQPQHF
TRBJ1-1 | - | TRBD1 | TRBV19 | TGTGCCAGTACTTTGGGACAGGCTAACACTGAAGCTTTCTTT | CASTLGQANTEAFF
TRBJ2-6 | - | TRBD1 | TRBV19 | TGTGCCAGTAGTACGGGACAGTTCTCTGGGGCCAACGTCCTGACTTTC | CASSTGQFSGANVLTF
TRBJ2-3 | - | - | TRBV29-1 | TGCAGCGTTGGGGGACAATCGTCGGATACGCAGTATTTT | CSVGGQSSDTQYF
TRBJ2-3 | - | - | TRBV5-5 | TGTGCCAGCGGGGTCTCACCCAACACAGATACGCAGTATTTT | CASGVSPNTDTQYF
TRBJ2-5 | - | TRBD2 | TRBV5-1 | TGCGCCAGCACTATGGCGGGAGAGGCGTGGAAGACCCAGTACTTC | CASTMAGEAWKTQYF
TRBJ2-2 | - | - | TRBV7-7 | TGTGCCAGCAGCTTAGGGGCAGGGAACACCGGGGAGCTGTTTTTT | CASSLGAGNTGELFF
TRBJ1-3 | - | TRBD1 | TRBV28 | TGTGCCAGCAGAGAACAGGGGTTCCTTTCTGGAAACACCATATATTTT | CASREQGFLSGNTIYF
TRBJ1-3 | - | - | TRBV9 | TGTGCCAGCAGCCAGATTTCGGGAGGACCTTTCTCTGGAAACACCATATATTTT | CASSQISGGPFSGNTIYF
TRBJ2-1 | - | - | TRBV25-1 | TGTGCCAGCAGTGAATATTTTGGCAGGATAGATGAGCAGTTCTTC | CASSEYFGRIDEQFF
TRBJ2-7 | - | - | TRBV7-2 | TGTGCCAGCAGCTTCCGAATTGGCCTACCTTACGAGCAGTACTTC | CASSFRIGLPYEQYF
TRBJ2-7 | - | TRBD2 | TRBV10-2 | TGCGCCAGCAGTCGGACTAGCGGGCTAGGCTACGAGCAGTACTTC | CASSRTSGLGYEQYF
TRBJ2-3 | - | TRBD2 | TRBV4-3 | TGCGCCAGCAGCCAAGATTCCCATGTAGCGGGAGCCACAGATACGCAGTATTTT | CASSQDSHVAGATDTQYF
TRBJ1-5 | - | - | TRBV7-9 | TGTGCCAGCAGCTTCCCCTCCGGGCAGCCCCAGCATTTT | CASSFPSGQPQHF
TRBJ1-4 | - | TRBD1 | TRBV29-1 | TGCAGCGTCGGACAGGGACGTGAAAAACTGTTTTTT | CSVGQGREKLFF
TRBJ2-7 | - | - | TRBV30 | TGTGCCTGGGCGACAGACGCCTACGAGCAGTACTTC | CAWATDAYEQYF
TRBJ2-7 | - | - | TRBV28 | TGTGCCAGCCAAGACGGGCTCTACGAGCAGTACTTC | CASQDGLYEQYF
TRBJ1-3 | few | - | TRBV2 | TGTGCCAGCAGTGATCGGGTTTTAGGAAACACCATATATTTT | CASSDRVLGNTIYF
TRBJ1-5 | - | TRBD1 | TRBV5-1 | TGCGCCAGCAGCTTGGGACAGGGTCAAGGGCAGCCCCAGCATTTT | CASSLGQGQGQPQHF
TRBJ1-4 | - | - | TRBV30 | TGTGCCTGGAGTGTCCAAGGGGCGGGGGAAAAACTGTTTTTT | CAWSVQGAGEKLFF